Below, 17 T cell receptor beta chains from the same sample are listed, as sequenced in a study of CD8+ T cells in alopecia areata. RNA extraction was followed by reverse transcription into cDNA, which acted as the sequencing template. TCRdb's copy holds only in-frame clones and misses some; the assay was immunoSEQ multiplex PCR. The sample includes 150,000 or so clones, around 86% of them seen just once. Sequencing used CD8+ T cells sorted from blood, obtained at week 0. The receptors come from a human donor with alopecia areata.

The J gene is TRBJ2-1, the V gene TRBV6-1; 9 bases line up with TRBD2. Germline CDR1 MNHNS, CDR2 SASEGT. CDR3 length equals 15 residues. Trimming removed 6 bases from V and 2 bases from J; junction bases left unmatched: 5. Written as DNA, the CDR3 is TGTGCCAGCAGCAAGACTAGCGGAGCCTACAATGAGCAGTTCTTC. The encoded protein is CASSKTSGAYNEQFF.

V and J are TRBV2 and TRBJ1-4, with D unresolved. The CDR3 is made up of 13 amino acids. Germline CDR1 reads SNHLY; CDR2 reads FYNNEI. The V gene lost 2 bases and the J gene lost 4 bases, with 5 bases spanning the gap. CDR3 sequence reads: CASSERVNEKLFF. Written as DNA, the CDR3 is TGTGCCAGCAGTGAACGGGTTAATGAAAAACTGTTTTTT.

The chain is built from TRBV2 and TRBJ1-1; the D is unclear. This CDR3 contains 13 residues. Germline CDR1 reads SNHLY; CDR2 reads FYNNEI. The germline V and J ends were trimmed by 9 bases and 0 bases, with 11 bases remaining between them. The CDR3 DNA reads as TGTGCCAGTGGACGGACGGTGAACACTGAAGCTTTCTTT. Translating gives CASGRTVNTEAFF. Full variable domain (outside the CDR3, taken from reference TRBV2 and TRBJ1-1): EPEVTQTPSHQVTQMGQEVILRCVPISNHLYFYWYRQILGQKVEFLVSFYNNEISEKSEIFDDQFSVERPDGSNFTLKIRSTKLEDSAMYFCASGRTVNTEAFFGQGTRLTVV.

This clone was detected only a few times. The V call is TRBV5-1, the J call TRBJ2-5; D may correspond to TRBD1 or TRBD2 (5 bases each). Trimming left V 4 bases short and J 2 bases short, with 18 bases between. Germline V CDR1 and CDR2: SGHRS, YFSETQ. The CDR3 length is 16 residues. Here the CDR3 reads CASSPEGPHRQETQYF. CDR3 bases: TGCGCCAGCAGCCCCGAGGGGCCCCATAGACAAGAGACCCAGTACTTC.

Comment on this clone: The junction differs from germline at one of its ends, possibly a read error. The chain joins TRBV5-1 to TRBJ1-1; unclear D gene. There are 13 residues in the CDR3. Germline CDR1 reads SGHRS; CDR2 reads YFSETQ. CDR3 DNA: TGCGCCAGCAGCTTGAGCCCGAACGCTGAAGCTTTCTTT. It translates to CASSLSPNAEAFF.

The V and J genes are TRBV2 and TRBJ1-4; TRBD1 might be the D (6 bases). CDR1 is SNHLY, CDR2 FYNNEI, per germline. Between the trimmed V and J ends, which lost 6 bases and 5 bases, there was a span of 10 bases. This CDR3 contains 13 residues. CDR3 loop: CASRDGQNEKLFF. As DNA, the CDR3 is TGTGCCAGCAGAGATGGACAGAATGAAAAACTGTTTTTT.

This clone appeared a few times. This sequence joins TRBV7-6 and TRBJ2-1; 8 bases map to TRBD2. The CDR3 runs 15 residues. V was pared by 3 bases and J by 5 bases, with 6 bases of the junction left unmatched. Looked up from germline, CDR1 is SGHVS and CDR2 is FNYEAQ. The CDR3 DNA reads TGTGCCAGCAGCTTCGGGGGGGGTGAAGACAATGAGCAGTTCTTC. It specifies CASSFGGGEDNEQFF.

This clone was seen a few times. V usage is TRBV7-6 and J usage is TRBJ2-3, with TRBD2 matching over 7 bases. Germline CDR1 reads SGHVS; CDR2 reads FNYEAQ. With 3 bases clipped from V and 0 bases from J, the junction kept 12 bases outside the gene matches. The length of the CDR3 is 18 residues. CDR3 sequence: CASSLSATSPSSTDTQYF. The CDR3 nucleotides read TGTGCCAGCAGCTTGTCAGCGACTAGCCCCTCTAGCACAGATACGCAGTATTTT.

The CDR3 sequence: CASSWGGEETQYF. The DNA for the CDR3 is TGTGCCAGCAGCTGGGGGGGAGAAGAGACCCAGTACTTC. The chain couples TRBV5-6 to TRBJ2-5, with 7 positions matching TRBD2. The CDR3 has 13 amino acids. Germline values: CDR1 SGHDT, CDR2 YYEEEE. V shed 3 bases and J 3 bases; nucleotides not matched to a gene: 2. The whole variable domain, remainder taken from reference TRBV5-6 and TRBJ2-5, is DAGVTQSPTHLIKTRGQQVTLRCSPKSGHDTVSWYQQALGQGPQFIFQYYEEEERQRGNFPDRFSGHQFPNYSSELNVNALLLGDSALYLCASSWGGEETQYFGPGTRLLVL.

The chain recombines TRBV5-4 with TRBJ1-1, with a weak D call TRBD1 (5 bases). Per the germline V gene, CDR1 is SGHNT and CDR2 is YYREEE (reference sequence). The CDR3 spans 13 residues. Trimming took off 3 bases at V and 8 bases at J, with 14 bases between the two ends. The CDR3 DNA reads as TGTGCCAGCAGCTGGGGGACGACACTCGAAGCTTTCTTT. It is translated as CASSWGTTLEAFF.

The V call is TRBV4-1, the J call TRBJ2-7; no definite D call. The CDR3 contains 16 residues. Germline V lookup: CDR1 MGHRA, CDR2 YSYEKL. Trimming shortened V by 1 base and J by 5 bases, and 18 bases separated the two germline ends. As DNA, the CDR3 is TGCGCCAGCAGCCAAGTCGCAACTTTCTTGGATGACGAGCAGTACTTC. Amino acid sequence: CASSQVATFLDDEQYF.

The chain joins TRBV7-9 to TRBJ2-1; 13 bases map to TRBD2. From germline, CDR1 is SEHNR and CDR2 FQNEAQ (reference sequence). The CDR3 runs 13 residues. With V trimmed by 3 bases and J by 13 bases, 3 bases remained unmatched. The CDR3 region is CASSFGLAGAQFF. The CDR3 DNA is TGTGCCAGCAGCTTCGGACTAGCGGGAGCACAGTTCTTC.

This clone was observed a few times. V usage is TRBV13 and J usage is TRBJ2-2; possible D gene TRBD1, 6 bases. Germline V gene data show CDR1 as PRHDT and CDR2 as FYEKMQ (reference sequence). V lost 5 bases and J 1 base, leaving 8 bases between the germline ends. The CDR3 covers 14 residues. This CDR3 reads CASSKTGNTGELFF. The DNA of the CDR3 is TGTGCCAGCAGCAAGACAGGGAACACCGGGGAGCTGTTTTTT.

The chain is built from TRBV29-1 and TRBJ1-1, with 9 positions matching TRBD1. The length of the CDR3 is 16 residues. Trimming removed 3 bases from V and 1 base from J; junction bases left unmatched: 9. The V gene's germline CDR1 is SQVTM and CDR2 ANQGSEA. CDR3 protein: CSVEGGQGLRNTEAFF. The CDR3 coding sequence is TGCAGCGTTGAGGGGGGACAGGGACTAAGGAACACTGAAGCTTTCTTT.

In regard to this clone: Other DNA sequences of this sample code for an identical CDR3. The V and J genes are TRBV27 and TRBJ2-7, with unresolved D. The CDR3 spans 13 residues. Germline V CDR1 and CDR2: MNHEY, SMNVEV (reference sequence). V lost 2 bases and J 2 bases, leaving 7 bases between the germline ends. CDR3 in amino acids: CASSLTSTYEQYF. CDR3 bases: TGTGCCAGCAGTTTAACCTCAACCTACGAGCAGTACTTC.

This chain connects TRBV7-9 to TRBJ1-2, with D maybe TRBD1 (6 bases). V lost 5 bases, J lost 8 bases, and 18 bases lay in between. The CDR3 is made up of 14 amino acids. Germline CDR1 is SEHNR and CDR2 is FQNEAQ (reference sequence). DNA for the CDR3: TGTGCCAGCAGCCACAGGGCGGGGTTGTACGGCTACACCTTC. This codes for CASSHRAGLYGYTF.

The CDR3 here is CAGGTGSYEQYF. As DNA, the CDR3 is TGTGCAGGGGGGACAGGGTCCTACGAGCAGTACTTC. The chain has TRBV7-9 and TRBJ2-7; TRBD1 aligns across 9 bases. CDR3 length: 12 amino acids. Per germline, CDR1 SEHNR and CDR2 FQNEAQ (reference sequence).